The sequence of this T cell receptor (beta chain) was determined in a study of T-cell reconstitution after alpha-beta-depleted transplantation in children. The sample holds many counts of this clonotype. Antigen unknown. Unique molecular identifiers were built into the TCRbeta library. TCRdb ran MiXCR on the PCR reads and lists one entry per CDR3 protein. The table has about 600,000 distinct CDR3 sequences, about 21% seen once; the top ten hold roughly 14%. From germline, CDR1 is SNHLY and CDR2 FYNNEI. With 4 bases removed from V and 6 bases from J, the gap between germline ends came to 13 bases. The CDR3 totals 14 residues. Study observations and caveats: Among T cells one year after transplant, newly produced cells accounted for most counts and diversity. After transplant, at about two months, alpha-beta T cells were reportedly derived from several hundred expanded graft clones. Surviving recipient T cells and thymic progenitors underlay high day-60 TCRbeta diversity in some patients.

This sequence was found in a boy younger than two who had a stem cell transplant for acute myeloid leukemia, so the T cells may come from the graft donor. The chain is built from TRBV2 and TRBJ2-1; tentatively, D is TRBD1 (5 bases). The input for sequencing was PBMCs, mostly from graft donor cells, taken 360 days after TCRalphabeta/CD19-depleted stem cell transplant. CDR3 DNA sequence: TGTGCCAGCAGTGTCACAGTAAGGGGCAATGAGCAGTTCTTC. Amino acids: CASSVTVRGNEQFF.